Listed below are T cell receptor beta chains from one sample, sequenced in a study of PD-1 blockade in classical Hodgkin lymphoma. The assay was immunoSEQ multiplex PCR, and TCRdb's table has in-frame clones only and misses some. The repertoire holds about 94,000 clones, roughly 91% seen once, with 2% in the top ten. The material was peripheral blood mononuclear cells (PBMCs), obtained before the fourth cycle of nivolumab. Receptors originate from a human donor with classical Hodgkin lymphoma. Both conserved end residues are part of each CDR3. The D gene is left open where the match is weak.

j_gene: TRBJ2-1; d_gene: NA; v_gene: TRBV29-1; CDR3aa: CSVAVGEQFF; CDR3nt: TGCAGCGTTGCGGTGGGTGAGCAGTTCTTC
j_gene: TRBJ2-2; d_gene: NA; v_gene: TRBV29-1; CDR3aa: CSVTSLGTGELFF; CDR3nt: TGCAGCGTAACTAGCTTGGGGACCGGGGAGCTGTTTTTT
j_gene: TRBJ2-3; d_gene: NA; v_gene: TRBV10-3; CDR3aa: CAISDLGGWGTDTQYF; CDR3nt: TGTGCCATCAGTGACCTAGGTGGGTGGGGCACAGATACGCAGTATTTT
j_gene: TRBJ2-2; d_gene: NA; v_gene: TRBV7-3; CDR3aa: CASGAGAPNTGELFF; CDR3nt: TGTGCCAGCGGGGCCGGGGCCCCGAACACCGGGGAGCTGTTTTTT
j_gene: TRBJ2-5; d_gene: TRBD1; v_gene: TRBV2; CDR3aa: CASSERGTGTQETQYF; CDR3nt: TGTGCCAGCAGCGAACGGGGGACAGGAACCCAAGAGACCCAGTACTTC
j_gene: TRBJ2-3; d_gene: NA; v_gene: TRBV27; CDR3aa: CASSRTTDTQYF; CDR3nt: TGTGCCAGCAGTCGAACCACAGATACGCAGTATTTT
j_gene: TRBJ1-4; d_gene: NA; v_gene: TRBV5-1; CDR3aa: CASSFRDSGEKLFF; CDR3nt: TGCGCCAGCAGCTTCCGGGATTCGGGTGAAAAACTGTTTTTT
j_gene: TRBJ2-3; d_gene: TRBD1; v_gene: TRBV7-2; CDR3aa: CASSPGQAYTDTQYF; CDR3nt: TGTGCCAGCAGCCCGGGACAGGCGTACACAGATACGCAGTATTTT
j_gene: TRBJ2-2; d_gene: NA; v_gene: TRBV19; CDR3aa: CASSTPGDTGELFF; CDR3nt: TGTGCCAGTAGTACCCCCGGGGACACCGGGGAGCTGTTTTTT
j_gene: TRBJ1-2; d_gene: TRBD1; v_gene: TRBV7-9; CDR3aa: CASSFGQGAYYGYTF; CDR3nt: TGTGCCAGCAGCTTTGGACAGGGGGCGTACTATGGCTACACCTTC